Ten or more counts support the clone carrying this T cell receptor beta chain. Antigen: not known. This record belongs to a study of T cells in Graves' hyperthyroidism and ophthalmopathy. Study-wide results and limits: From stable hyperthyroidism, ophthalmopathy was separated by a 13 V-J model.

RNA transcripts were the template for amplifying TCR beta CDR3 regions. Researchers ran a first-round RT-PCR on the TCR CDR3 using the HTBI primer set. TCRdb analysed the multiplex PCR reads with MiXCR anew, one entry per CDR3 protein. The data contain 470,000 or so distinct CDR3 sequences, 20% of them singletons. This CDR3 is built from 11 residues. The germline V and J ends were trimmed by 0 bases and 9 bases, with 9 bases remaining between them. Germline lookup yields CDR1 GTSNPN and CDR2 SVGIG (reference sequence). This TCR derives from a man younger than 35 with Graves' hyperthyroidism. The chain has TRBV30 and TRBJ2-7; a weak D match, TRBD2 (6 bases). Sequenced sample: blood. The DNA of the CDR3 is TGTGCCTGGAGTGTATCGGGGGTGCAGTACTTC. The encoded protein is CAWSVSGVQYF. The variable domain in full, with the rest retrieved from reference TRBV30 and TRBJ2-7, is SQTIHQWPATLVQPVGSPLSLECTVEGTSNPNLYWYRQAAGRGLQLLFYSVGIGQISSEVPQNLSASRPQDRQFILSSKKLLLSDSGFYLCAWSVSGVQYFGPGTRLTVT.